This T cell receptor (beta chain) was sequenced in a study of blood T cell repertoires in COVID-19. In the study overall: From T cells, B-cell-depleted T cells, or PBMCs came the material, which was cDNA or gDNA.

The CDR3 spans 13 residues. Germline CDR1 is MNHEY and CDR2 is SVGEGT. Trimming cost V 7 bases and J 0 bases, with 7 bases left between them. The method was immunoSEQ multiplex PCR; TCRdb's version includes in-frame clones alone and lacks a portion of them. The table lists 170,000 or so clones, approximately 86% of them singletons. The chain uses TRBV6-2 or TRBV6-3 and TRBJ1-5, with D hard to call. Input material: peripheral blood. The source is a man aged 60 to 69 with COVID-19, enrolled during active disease. The CDR3 is CASTPHSNQPQHF. The CDR3 nucleotides are TGTGCCAGCACCCCCCATAGCAATCAGCCCCAGCATTTT.